A selection of T cell receptor beta chains follows, all from one sample in a study of shared clonotypes between healthy human individuals. Profiled with immunoSEQ multiplex PCR; TCRdb holds only in-frame clones, not every one. The sample lists approximately 740,000 clones; 74% were seen once. Sequencing used memory CD4+ T cells sorted from blood. The origin of the receptors is a woman aged 25 to 39 in good health. Both conserved end residues are part of each CDR3. A D gene is named only where the DNA matches it firmly. A row's size may be missing; if present it is once, few, many or a size class.

j_gene,abundance,v_gene,d_gene,CDR3nt,CDR3aa
TRBJ2-7,-,TRBV7-9,-,TGTGCCAGCAGCCGTCTCGGGTTCTCCTACGAGCAGTACTTC,CASSRLGFSYEQYF
TRBJ2-3,once,TRBV15,TRBD2,TGTGCCACCAGCAGGCCTCGACTAGCGGGTACAGATACGCAGTATTTT,CATSRPRLAGTDTQYF
TRBJ2-7,-,TRBV2,-,TGTGCCAGCAGTGAACTAGCTCGATCGGTCGAGCAGTACTTC,CASSELARSVEQYF
TRBJ2-6,few,TRBV18,-,TGTGCCAGCTCACCAGTCACTGGGGCCAACGTCCTGACTTTC,CASSPVTGANVLTF
TRBJ1-3,-,TRBV15,-,TGTGCCACCAGCCGGAGCGCGGAAACCTCTGGAAACACCATATATTTT,CATSRSAETSGNTIYF
TRBJ2-1,-,TRBV9,-,TGTGCCAGCAGCGTAGACGTGGGACGGGGAAATGAGCAGTTCTTC,CASSVDVGRGNEQFF
TRBJ2-3,-,TRBV28,-,TGTGCCAGCAGTTTATTGGGTGACGGGGGTACAGATACGCAGTATTTT,CASSLLGDGGTDTQYF
TRBJ2-3,-,TRBV10-3,-,TGTGCCATCAGTGAGACAGGGACAGATACGCAGTATTTT,CAISETGTDTQYF
TRBJ2-1,few,TRBV5-1,-,TGCGCCAGCAGCTTGGCCGTCGGGTGGGATGAGCAGTTCTTC,CASSLAVGWDEQFF
TRBJ2-3,-,TRBV6-5,TRBD2,TGTGCCAGCACAGAGCGGGGAAGCACAGATACGCAGTATTTT,CASTERGSTDTQYF
TRBJ2-5,-,TRBV9,TRBD2,TGTGCCAGCACTTCCGGGACTAGGCAAGAGACCCAGTACTTC,CASTSGTRQETQYF
TRBJ2-1,-,TRBV7-2,-,TGTGCCAGCAGCACCCGGACTGCTGTAAGGGAGCAGTTCTTC,CASSTRTAVREQFF
TRBJ1-1,-,TRBV6-5,TRBD1,TGTGCCAGCAGCGGACAGGGGGTTACTGAAGCTTTCTTT,CASSGQGVTEAFF
TRBJ1-5,-,TRBV28,-,TGTGCCAGCAGTTTACAAGGAATTGATCAGCCCCAGCATTTT,CASSLQGIDQPQHF
TRBJ2-3,-,TRBV28,TRBD2,TGTGCCAGCACCGTAGCGGGAGGACAATCAGATACGCAGTATTTT,CASTVAGGQSDTQYF
TRBJ2-1,-,TRBV19,TRBD1,TGTGCCAGTAGTGATCAACAGGGGGCCCCTGGGTACAATGAGCAGTTCTTC,CASSDQQGAPGYNEQFF
TRBJ2-1,once,TRBV29-1,TRBD2,TGCAGCGTTACTAGCGGGAGGGCTGAGCAGTTCTTC,CSVTSGRAEQFF
TRBJ2-7,once,TRBV5-6,-,TGTGCCAGCAGCTTATTTCAAGGGAGCTCCTACGAGCAGTACTTC,CASSLFQGSSYEQYF
TRBJ2-2,once,TRBV9,-,TGTGCCAGCAGCGTAGCCAGAGCCATCACCGGGGAGCTGTTTTTT,CASSVARAITGELFF
TRBJ2-2,many,TRBV6-5,-,TGTGCCAGCAGTTACAAGGGAGCTAGGTCCGGGGAGCTGTTTTTT,CASSYKGARSGELFF
TRBJ2-1,few,TRBV4-1,-,TGCGCCAGCAGTTACGGAGCAAGAGGGGGCTACAATGAGCAGTTCTTC,CASSYGARGGYNEQFF
TRBJ2-7,-,TRBV30,-,TGTGCCTGGAGTGTACACAGCTACGAGCAGTACTTC,CAWSVHSYEQYF
TRBJ1-2,once,TRBV6-5,-,TGTGCCAGCAGTTACTCAGGGGTCAAAGGCTACACCTTC,CASSYSGVKGYTF
TRBJ2-7,-,TRBV28,-,TGTGCCAGCACCAGGGACTACGAGCAGTACTTC,CASTRDYEQYF
TRBJ2-5,-,TRBV4-1,-,TGCGCCAGCAGCCAAGAGTTCCAGGGGTGGGAGACCCAGTACTTC,CASSQEFQGWETQYF
TRBJ1-2,once,TRBV7-9,-,TGTGCCAGCAGCCGGGAGGGAGAGGGCTACACCTTC,CASSREGEGYTF
TRBJ2-1,-,TRBV19,TRBD2,TGTGCCAGTAGTATCCCCACTAGCGGGAGGGCAAGAGAGCAGTTCTTC,CASSIPTSGRAREQFF
TRBJ2-2,-,TRBV4-2,-,TGTGCCAGCAGCCAATATGAGGGCGCGAACACCGGGGAGCTGTTTTTT,CASSQYEGANTGELFF
TRBJ1-5,-,TRBV19,-,TGTGCCAGTAGTATTTTTCAGGGGCAGGGCGGCAATCAGCCCCAGCATTTT,CASSIFQGQGGNQPQHF
TRBJ2-7,-,TRBV30,-,TGTGCCTGGAGTGTGGGCGGCACCTTATCCTACGAGCAGTACTTC,CAWSVGGTLSYEQYF
TRBJ2-7,-,TRBV7-9,TRBD1,TGTGCCAGCAGCTTATTGGGGGACAGTACCTACGAGCAGTACTTC,CASSLLGDSTYEQYF
TRBJ2-5,-,TRBV18,-,TGTGCCAGCTCACCCGGGCCAAAAGAGACCCAGTACTTC,CASSPGPKETQYF
TRBJ2-1,-,TRBV19,-,TGTGCCAGTAGTCGGGACTTGATTAATGAGCAGTTCTTC,CASSRDLINEQFF
TRBJ1-2,-,TRBV28,TRBD1,TGTGCCAGCAGTCCGGGACAGGGGTTTAACTATGGCTACACCTTC,CASSPGQGFNYGYTF
TRBJ1-3,-,TRBV30,-,TGTGCCTGGAGGGGGTCCGGTGGAAACACCATATATTTT,CAWRGSGGNTIYF
TRBJ2-5,-,TRBV5-1,TRBD2,TGCGCCAGCAGCACAACTAGCGGGAGATTTCTGGAGACCCAGTACTTC,CASSTTSGRFLETQYF
TRBJ2-2,few,TRBV27,TRBD2,TGTGCCAGCAGTTCCCTAGCGGGACCGATAATAAACACCGGGGAGCTGTTTTTT,CASSSLAGPIINTGELFF
TRBJ2-1,once,TRBV27,TRBD2,TGTGCCAGCAGTTTGTCAGGGAGCGGGAGCCGATCCTACAATGAGCAGTTCTTC,CASSLSGSGSRSYNEQFF